Below, one TCR beta chain is given with its context. This clonotype was seen a handful of times. Its antigen target is currently unknown. Per-nucleotide qualities are absent, and no much larger clonotype sits a single base away. These data are taken from a study of regulatory T cells in long-lasting Graves disease (dated by TCRdb to the early 2020s). A note on the overall study: Persistent Graves' disease was defined as persistently positive TSH receptor autoantibodies together with antithyroid drug treatment for over 5 years. The study was registered as a clinical trial and conducted in China. A total of roughly 35 samples were covered by TCR sequencing, comprising some 13 persistent and approximately 20 newly diagnosed Graves' disease patients. Peripheral blood TCR sequencing and RNA sequencing compared persistent Graves' disease patients with newly diagnosed Graves' disease patients. Antithyroid drugs had been taken for 10 to 13 years on average by persistent Graves' disease patients in the clinical cohort. Summary of the overall study and its limitations: More public clonotypes were shared among persistent patients (under 3,000) than among newly diagnosed patients (966). The authors noted that the small sample size was a limitation that may lower accuracy. Only the TCR beta chain was sequenced and analyzed. Persistent Graves' disease patients showed lower TCR Shannon entropy and fewer highly expanded clones than newly diagnosed patients, suggesting clonal expansion. Because the primary lesion, thyroid tissue, could not be accessed, the study looked at peripheral blood alone. Persistent disease showed preferential use of TRBV28, TRBJ1-2 and TRBJ2-5, whereas newly diagnosed disease favored TRBV20-1 and TRBJ2-1.

Read against the paper, the sample's time point label means: persistent/refractory GD, antithyroid drugs over 5 years with positive TRAb. RNA was extracted from PBMCs in TRIzol for both TCR sequencing and RNA sequencing. The diagnosis of Graves' disease followed American Thyroid Association guidelines. Recruitment of patients was carried out at an endocrinology department in Xi'an, China. Each patient gave 8.5 to 9.5 milliliters of peripheral blood, collected in an EDTA anticoagulant tube. Ficoll Paque Plus density gradient separation was used to isolate PBMCs, and no additional T cell sorting was done. An Agilent 2100 Bioanalyzer and agarose gel were used to check RNA quality, and a NanoDrop 2000 was used to measure RNA concentration. Sequences MGHDK (CDR1) and SYGVNS (CDR2) are obtained from the germline V gene. V is clipped by 4 bases and J by 6 bases, and the sequence between their germline boundaries is 9 bases long. The cysteine opens and the phenylalanine closes a CDR3 of 13 amino acids. The DNA shown is the 39-base CDR3, in frame from base 1.

The library was produced with multiplex PCR. Sequencing instrument: Illumina HiSeq 4000. To build TCR beta libraries, CDR3 regions were amplified by Arm-PCR using iRepertoire HTBI primers. Gel purification was performed on PCR products prior to sequencing. On the study's bioinformatics: Gene usage analysis of CDR3 amino acid clonotypes used the approximately 62 TRBV and 14 to 15 TRBJ segments found across samples. COPE and FqMerger were used to merge filtered high-quality paired reads into contigs. BLAST was used to align contigs to IMGT TRBV, TRBD and TRBJ reference genes, and CDR3 was defined according to IMGT. Any clonotype with a frequency above 0.1% was counted as a highly expanded clone. Shannon entropy served as the measure of repertoire diversity, while the Gini coefficient captured V-J evenness. Public clonotypes were defined as clonotypes shared by more than one individual. Using fastp trimming at Q25 and MiXCR clonotype assembly, TCRdb reanalyzed the public sequencing data and kept in-frame beta chains. Rows with a matching CDR3 protein are joined into one entry that keeps the most common DNA and genes. TCRdb assigned the V and J calls; the authors' analysis was not used. This sample is represented by 400,000 or so distinct CDR3 sequences; around 21% of them were singletons. The ten largest account for around 20% of the sample.

The sequenced sample was peripheral blood mononuclear cells (PBMCs), obtained when the disease was refractory, from a patient treated with antithyroid drugs. The sequence came from a female donor with Graves disease. Rearrangement joined TRBV25-1 to TRBJ2-2; the D gene remains uncertain. The sequence in DNA is TGTGCCAGCAGTGGGTCTACAGCCGGGGAGCTGTTTTTT. This is translated as CASSGSTAGELFF.